The clone carrying this TCR beta chain has at least ten counts. Isolation of PBMCs was performed on 8.5 to 10 ml fresh peripheral blood. TCR beta CDR3 regions were amplified from RNA. Carried out on the TCR CDR3, a first-round RT-PCR used the HTBI primer set. Each CDR3 protein is one row after TCRdb ran MiXCR on the multiplex PCR reads. The sample contains about 590,000 distinct CDR3 sequences, approximately 15% of which appear only once. CDR1 and CDR2 (germline): SGHVS, FQNEAQ. Unmatched junction bases numbered 3, after V lost 0 bases and J lost 0 bases. The CDR3 length is 16 residues. This entry is derived from a study of T cells in Graves' hyperthyroidism and ophthalmopathy.

The sequencing input was blood. The rearrangement uses TRBV7-8 and TRBJ1-1, with 8 bases identical to TRBD1. This clonotype was obtained from a woman aged 18-29 years with Graves' ophthalmopathy. For the CDR3, the DNA is TGTGCCAGCAGCTTAGCCGGGACAGGTGTGAACACTGAAGCTTTCTTT. Amino acids: CASSLAGTGVNTEAFF. Combining the CDR3 with reference TRBV7-8 and TRBJ1-1 gives the whole variable domain GAGVSQSPRYKVAKRGQDVALRCDPISGHVSLFWYQQALGQGPEFLTYFQNEAQLDKSGLPSDRFFAERPEGSVSTLKIQRTQQEDSAVYLCASSLAGTGVNTEAFFGQGTRLTVV.